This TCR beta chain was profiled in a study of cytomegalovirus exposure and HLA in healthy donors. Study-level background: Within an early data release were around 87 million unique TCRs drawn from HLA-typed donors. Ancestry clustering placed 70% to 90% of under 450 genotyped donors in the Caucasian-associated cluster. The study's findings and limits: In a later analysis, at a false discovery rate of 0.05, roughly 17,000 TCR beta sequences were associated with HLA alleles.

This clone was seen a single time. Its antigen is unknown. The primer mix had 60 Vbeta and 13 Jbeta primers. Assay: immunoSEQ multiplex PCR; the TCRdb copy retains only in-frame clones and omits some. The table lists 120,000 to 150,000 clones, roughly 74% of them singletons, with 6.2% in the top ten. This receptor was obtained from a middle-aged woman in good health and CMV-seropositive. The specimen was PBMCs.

DNA for the CDR3: TGTGCCAGCTCCCCCCAGGGGCATTTCAATCAGCCCCAGCATTTT. This translates into CASSPQGHFNQPQHF. The genes are TRBV6-5 and TRBJ1-5; possible D gene TRBD1, 6 bases. Germline CDR1 reads MNHEY; CDR2 reads SVGAGI. The CDR3 consists of 15 residues. Trimming took 8 bases from V and 3 from J, leaving 17 bases between them.